What follows are 9 T cell receptor beta chains derived from one specimen sequenced in a study of T cells in Graves' hyperthyroidism and ophthalmopathy. TCR beta CDR3 regions were amplified from RNA. In the first-round RT-PCR of the TCR CDR3, the HTBI primer set was used. TCRdb redid the calling of the multiplex PCR reads with MiXCR, one entry per CDR3 protein. Of about 400,000 distinct CDR3 sequences detected, roughly 14% appear once; the ten largest clones hold roughly 7.7%. The specimen was blood. Receptors were obtained from a woman aged 18-35 years with Graves' hyperthyroidism.

This clonotype was seen many times. This chain joins TRBV11-3 and TRBJ2-1, with 9 bases lining up with TRBD2. The ends lost 3 bases at V and 4 bases at J; junction bases unmatched: 7. CDR1 and CDR2 (germline): SGHNT, YENEEA. The length of the CDR3 is 16 residues. CDR3 coding DNA: TGTGCCAGCAGCTTGGCGCCGGGACTAGCTTACAATGAGCAGTTCTTC. This sequence encodes CASSLAPGLAYNEQFF.

The CDR3 DNA follows: TGTGCCATCAGTGAAGGTTGGGATCAGCCCCAGCATTTT. It is translated as CAISEGWDQPQHF. The chain combines TRBV10-3 with TRBJ1-5; the D is unclear. CDR1 and CDR2 from the germline V gene are ENHRY and SYGVKD. This CDR3 is built from 13 residues. V shed 3 bases and J shed 5 bases, with 8 bases lying between them.

This clonotype was recorded at least ten times. The V and J genes are TRBV2 and TRBJ2-1, with D perhaps TRBD2 (6 bases). The germline V and J ends were trimmed by 7 bases and 7 bases, with 8 bases remaining between them. CDR1 and CDR2 from the germline V gene are SNHLY and FYNNEI. This CDR3 contains 11 residues. In nucleotides, the CDR3 is TGTGCCAGCAAGGGACTTAATGAGCAGTTCTTC. Its protein is CASKGLNEQFF.

There are a few counts of this clonotype. J is TRBJ2-5 and V is TRBV5-4; tentatively, D is TRBD1 or TRBD2 (6 bases each). Deletions cut 4 bases from V and 6 bases from J, with 22 bases between. Germline lookup yields CDR1 SGHNT and CDR2 YYREEE (reference sequence). CDR3 length equals 16 residues. CDR3 in DNA: TGTGCCAGCAGCCCAGCCGAGGGGGACTCTTGGAAGACCCAGTACTTC. Translated: CASSPAEGDSWKTQYF.

This clonotype was detected many times. This chain connects TRBV10-3 to TRBJ1-2; tentative D call: TRBD1 (6 bases). This CDR3 has 12 residues. CDR1 and CDR2 (germline): ENHRY, SYGVKD. V was clipped by 10 bases and J by 4 bases, with 13 bases between them. The CDR3: CATNRETYGYTF. The CDR3 bases are TGTGCCACCAACAGGGAGACCTATGGCTACACCTTC.

This clonotype was seen many times. V usage is TRBV9 and J usage is TRBJ1-5; D uncertain. Deletions cut 0 bases from V and 4 bases from J, with 8 bases between. Germline V gene lookup returns CDR1 SGDLS and CDR2 YYNGEE. The CDR3 contains 14 residues. CDR3 in amino acids: CASSVGQANQPQHF. In DNA form, the CDR3 reads TGTGCCAGCAGCGTAGGGCAGGCAAATCAGCCCCAGCATTTT.

Ten or more counts support this clonotype. The chain employs TRBV2 and TRBJ1-5; D is perhaps TRBD1 (5 bases). The germline gives CDR1 SNHLY, CDR2 FYNNEI. The CDR3 spans 15 residues. V shed 6 bases and J shed 1 base, with 13 bases lying between them. In nucleotides, the CDR3 is TGTGCCAGCAGAAGGACAATTTCCAGCAATCAGCCCCAGCATTTT. This gives the protein CASRRTISSNQPQHF.

This clonotype came up many times. V and J are TRBV29-1 and TRBJ2-3; D might be TRBD1 or TRBD2, each matching 6 bases. CDR3 size: 15 residues. Germline lookup yields CDR1 SQVTM and CDR2 ANQGSEA. The V end lost 4 bases, the J end lost 2 bases, and 16 bases lay between the germline ends. CDR3 sequence reads: CSVGGARAHTDTQYF. For the CDR3, the DNA is TGCAGCGTTGGGGGGGCAAGGGCCCACACAGATACGCAGTATTTT.

This clonotype was detected ten times or more. This rearrangement joins TRBV7-2 to TRBJ1-3; unclear D gene. Trimming took 5 bases from V and 7 from J, leaving 12 bases between them. The germline gives CDR1 SGHTA, CDR2 FQGNSA. This CDR3 is 13 amino acids long. As DNA, the CDR3 is TGTGCCAGCAGCCCACATATAAAGAACACCATATATTTT. This gives the protein CASSPHIKNTIYF.